The TCR beta chain under discussion was sequenced for a study of response to subunit inactivated influenza vaccine. In TCRdb, the RT-PCR reads were re-called with MiXCR into one record per CDR3 protein. The sample carries about 580,000 distinct CDR3 sequences, 13% to 15% recorded once. Study results and caveats: The authors put forward the suggestion that each seasonal influenza vaccination may bring in only a limited number of new T cells.

Concerning this clonotype: The antigen remains undetermined.

V dropped 6 bases and J dropped 2; count of bases not matched to a gene: 9. This CDR3 is built from 15 residues. From germline, CDR1 is MNHNS and CDR2 SASEGT. J is TRBJ2-7 and V is TRBV6-1, with 8 bases that match TRBD1. This TCR was recovered from a man between 45 and 60 years old who received an inactivated influenza vaccine. This material consisted of PBMCs from blood, taken 11 to 12 days after vaccination. The CDR3 loop reads CASSLTRDRTYEQYF. CDR3 DNA: TGTGCCAGCAGCCTTACCCGGGACAGGACCTACGAGCAGTACTTC.